These T cell receptor beta chains were read from a single sample in a study of identical twins. TCRdb analysed the 5' RACE reads with MiXCR anew, one entry per CDR3 protein. The repertoire holds a few hundred thousand distinct CDR3 sequences, with approximately 11% as singletons. Another study also made use of these data, one on yellow fever vaccine responses in identical twins.

Source material: memory (CD45RO+) T cells sorted from blood. Every receptor here comes from a woman aged 18 to 35 in good health. CDR3s include the opening cysteine and the closing phenylalanine or tryptophan. The order of the fields is D gene, V gene, J gene, clone size, CDR3 DNA, CDR3 protein. D genes are given only for firm matches. The listing skips clone size in some rows; elsewhere it reads once, few, many or a size class.

D: -
V: TRBV28
J: TRBJ2-3
size: few
DNA: TGTGCCAGCAGTTTTCTAGTAGATACGCAGTATTTT
CDR3: CASSFLVDTQYF

D: TRBD2
V: TRBV9
J: TRBJ2-1
size: many
DNA: TGTGCCAGCAGCGTAGCGCTAGCGGGGACTTTAGGGAATGAGCAGTTCTTC
CDR3: CASSVALAGTLGNEQFF

D: -
V: TRBV2
J: TRBJ2-7
size: few
DNA: TGTGCCAGCAGTCGAGACGTTAACTACGAGCAGTACTTC
CDR3: CASSRDVNYEQYF

D: -
V: TRBV20-1
J: TRBJ2-1
size: few
DNA: TGCAGCCCCCCTCTCTACAATGAGCAGTTCTTC
CDR3: CSPPLYNEQFF

D: -
V: TRBV20-1
J: TRBJ1-6
size: few
DNA: TGCAGTGCCAAGGGCAGTGCAAATAATTCACCCCTCCACTTT
CDR3: CSAKGSANNSPLHF

D: TRBD1
V: TRBV29-1
J: TRBJ2-7
size: many
DNA: TGCAGCGTTGGGGACAGGGCGAGGACCGAGCAGTACTTC
CDR3: CSVGDRARTEQYF

D: -
V: TRBV11-2
J: TRBJ1-1
size: -
DNA: TGTGCCAGCAGCTTAGCCAGACAGAACACTGAAGCTTTCTTT
CDR3: CASSLARQNTEAFF

D: -
V: TRBV6-1
J: TRBJ2-6
size: -
DNA: TGTGCCAGCACCAGAACGTCCGGCTCCTCTGGGGCCAACGTCCTGACTTTC
CDR3: CASTRTSGSSGANVLTF

D: -
V: TRBV28
J: TRBJ1-6
size: -
DNA: TGTGCCAGCACCACTGAGGGTTCACCCCTCCACTTT
CDR3: CASTTEGSPLHF

D: -
V: TRBV6-1
J: TRBJ1-6
size: -
DNA: TGTGCCAGCAGTGAAGAGGAGGGGTCTAATTCACCCCTCCACTTT
CDR3: CASSEEEGSNSPLHF

D: TRBD1
V: TRBV2
J: TRBJ2-5
size: few
DNA: TGTGCCAGCAGTGAAGCGCGGACAGGGACAGAGACCCAGTACTTC
CDR3: CASSEARTGTETQYF

D: -
V: TRBV10-2
J: TRBJ2-3
size: -
DNA: TGCGCCAGCAGTGATCGCTCTAAGCAGTATTTT
CDR3: CASSDRSKQYF

D: -
V: TRBV18
J: TRBJ1-2
size: -
DNA: TGTGCCAGCTCACCAGGGGCAGGCTATGGCTACACCTTC
CDR3: CASSPGAGYGYTF

D: -
V: TRBV12-3/TRBV12-4
J: TRBJ2-1
size: -
DNA: TGTGCCAGCAGTTTAAGACAGTTCAATGAGCAGTTCTTC
CDR3: CASSLRQFNEQFF

D: TRBD1
V: TRBV28
J: TRBJ2-1
size: few
DNA: TGTGCCAGCAGGGCGACAGGGGGCATTCACAATGAGCAGTTCTTC
CDR3: CASRATGGIHNEQFF

D: -
V: TRBV7-2
J: TRBJ2-5
size: -
DNA: TGTGCCAGCAGCTTAGAGTTTCTGGGGGAGACCCAGTACTTC
CDR3: CASSLEFLGETQYF

D: TRBD2
V: TRBV2
J: TRBJ2-5
size: -
DNA: TGTGCCAGCAGTTTAGGGCGACTAGCGGGCATCATGAATCAAGAGACCCAGTACTTC
CDR3: CASSLGRLAGIMNQETQYF

D: -
V: TRBV11-3
J: TRBJ1-1
size: few
DNA: TGTGCCAGCAGCGAAGGGGCAGGGACATTCACTGAAGCTTTCTTT
CDR3: CASSEGAGTFTEAFF

D: -
V: TRBV7-6
J: TRBJ2-3
size: -
DNA: TGTGCCAGCAGCTCCTCGGGGGGCAGGGGCACAGATACGCAGTATTTT
CDR3: CASSSSGGRGTDTQYF

D: TRBD2
V: TRBV27
J: TRBJ2-3
size: many
DNA: TGTGCCAGCAGTTCCTGGACTAGCGGAGACACAGATACGCAGTATTTT
CDR3: CASSSWTSGDTDTQYF

D: -
V: TRBV5-1
J: TRBJ2-1
size: few
DNA: TGCGCCAGCAGCCCGATCCGGGACCCTTACAATGAGCAGTTCTTC
CDR3: CASSPIRDPYNEQFF

D: -
V: TRBV6-5
J: TRBJ2-7
size: few
DNA: TGTGCCAGCAGTTACGAGGGAGCCTACGAGCAGTACTTC
CDR3: CASSYEGAYEQYF

D: TRBD2
V: TRBV28
J: TRBJ2-3
size: -
DNA: TGTGCTGGTAGCGGGGGGGCGAGAGATACGCAGTATTTT
CDR3: CAGSGGARDTQYF

D: TRBD2
V: TRBV20-1
J: TRBJ2-1
size: many
DNA: TGCAGTGCTAGTGTGGGGGGGGACTACAATGAGCAGTTCTTC
CDR3: CSASVGGDYNEQFF

D: -
V: TRBV29-1
J: TRBJ2-1
size: many
DNA: TGCAGCTCCCTGTCCAGGGATGAGCAGTTCTTC
CDR3: CSSLSRDEQFF

D: TRBD1
V: TRBV25-1
J: TRBJ1-1
size: -
DNA: TGTGCCAGCACCCCAGGACAGGGGGCAACTGAAGCTTTCTTT
CDR3: CASTPGQGATEAFF

D: TRBD2
V: TRBV4-3
J: TRBJ2-1
size: many
DNA: TGCGCCAGCAGCCAAGATCAAGCGGGAGTGACGGATGAGCAGTTCTTC
CDR3: CASSQDQAGVTDEQFF

D: -
V: TRBV20-1
J: TRBJ2-1
size: many
DNA: TGCAGTCCCGTCAACAATGAGCAGTTCTTC
CDR3: CSPVNNEQFF

D: -
V: TRBV2
J: TRBJ1-4
size: -
DNA: TGTGCCAGCAGGCCAACAACTAATGAAAAACTGTTTTTT
CDR3: CASRPTTNEKLFF

D: TRBD2
V: TRBV5-1
J: TRBJ2-7
size: -
DNA: TGCGCCAGCAGCTTGGAAGCTAGCGGCTACGAGCAGTACTTC
CDR3: CASSLEASGYEQYF

D: -
V: TRBV6-2/TRBV6-3
J: TRBJ2-5
size: -
DNA: TGTGCCAGCAGAACTAGCTGGGGCGAGACCCAGTACTTC
CDR3: CASRTSWGETQYF

D: -
V: TRBV5-6
J: TRBJ2-3
size: -
DNA: TGTGCCAGCAGCTTGGGTAGTGGGGCAGATACGCAGTATTTT
CDR3: CASSLGSGADTQYF

D: -
V: TRBV11-2
J: TRBJ2-1
size: -
DNA: TGTGCCAGCAGCTTACACTCCGACTACACCTACAATGAGCAGTTCTTC
CDR3: CASSLHSDYTYNEQFF

D: -
V: TRBV7-2
J: TRBJ2-2
size: many
DNA: TGTGCCAGCAGCCATTACACCGGGGAGCTGTTTTTT
CDR3: CASSHYTGELFF

D: TRBD2
V: TRBV6-4
J: TRBJ2-3
size: -
DNA: TGTGCCAGCAGTGAAGCGGGGGACACAGATACGCAGTATTTT
CDR3: CASSEAGDTDTQYF

D: -
V: TRBV30
J: TRBJ1-2
size: -
DNA: TGTGCCTCGACCCTGGGAATCTATGGCTACACCTTC
CDR3: CASTLGIYGYTF

D: TRBD2
V: TRBV7-9
J: TRBJ2-1
size: few
DNA: TGTGCCAGCACCGGGACTAGCGGAAGTTACAATGAGCAGTTCTTC
CDR3: CASTGTSGSYNEQFF

D: TRBD1
V: TRBV20-1
J: TRBJ1-2
size: few
DNA: TGCAGTGCTAGAAGGGTAGTGACAGGGACCTATGGCTACACCTTC
CDR3: CSARRVVTGTYGYTF

D: -
V: TRBV4-3
J: TRBJ2-2
size: few
DNA: TGCGCCAGCAGCCAAGATCGGAGCCCCGGGGTGGCCGGGGAGCTGTTTTTT
CDR3: CASSQDRSPGVAGELFF

D: TRBD2
V: TRBV5-1
J: TRBJ2-2
size: few
DNA: TGCGCCAGCAGCCCAATAGCGGGGCCGAACACCGGGGAGCTGTTTTTT
CDR3: CASSPIAGPNTGELFF